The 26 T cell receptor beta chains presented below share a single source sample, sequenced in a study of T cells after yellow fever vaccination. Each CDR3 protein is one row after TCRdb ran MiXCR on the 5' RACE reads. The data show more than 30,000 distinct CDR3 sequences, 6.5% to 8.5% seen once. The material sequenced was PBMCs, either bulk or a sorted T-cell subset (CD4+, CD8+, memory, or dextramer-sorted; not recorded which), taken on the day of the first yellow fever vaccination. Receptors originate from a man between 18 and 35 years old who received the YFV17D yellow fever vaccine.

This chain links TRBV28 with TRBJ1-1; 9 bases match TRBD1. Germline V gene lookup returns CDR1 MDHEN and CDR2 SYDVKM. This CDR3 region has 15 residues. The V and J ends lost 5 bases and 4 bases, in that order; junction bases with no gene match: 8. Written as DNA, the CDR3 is TGTGCCAGCAGTCCAGCCTCGACAGGGGGCACTGAAGCTTTCTTT. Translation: CASSPASTGGTEAFF.

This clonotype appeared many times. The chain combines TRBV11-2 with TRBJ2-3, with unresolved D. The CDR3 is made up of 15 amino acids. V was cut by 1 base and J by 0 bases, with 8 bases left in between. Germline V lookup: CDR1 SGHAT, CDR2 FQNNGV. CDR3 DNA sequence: TGTGCCAGCAGCTTAGTTCGAGGTAGCACAGATACGCAGTATTTT. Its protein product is CASSLVRGSTDTQYF. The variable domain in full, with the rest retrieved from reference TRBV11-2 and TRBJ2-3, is EAGVAQSPRYKIIEKRQSVAFWCNPISGHATLYWYQQILGQGPKLLIQFQNNGVVDDSQLPKDRFSAERLKGVDSTLKIQPAKLEDSAVYLCASSLVRGSTDTQYFGPGTRLTVL.

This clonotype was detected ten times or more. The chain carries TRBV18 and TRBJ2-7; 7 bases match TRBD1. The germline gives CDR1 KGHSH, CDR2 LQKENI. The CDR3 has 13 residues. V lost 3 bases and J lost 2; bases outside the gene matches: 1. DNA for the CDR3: TGTGCCAGCTCACCCGGGACAGCCTACGAGCAGTACTTC. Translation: CASSPGTAYEQYF.

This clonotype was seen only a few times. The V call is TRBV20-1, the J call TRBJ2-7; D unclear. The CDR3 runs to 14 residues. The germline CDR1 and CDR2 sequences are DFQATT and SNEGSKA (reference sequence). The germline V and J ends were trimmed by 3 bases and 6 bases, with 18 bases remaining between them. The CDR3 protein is CSARVPGVAREQYF. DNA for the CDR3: TGCAGTGCTAGGGTTCCCGGTGTGGCCCGCGAGCAGTACTTC.

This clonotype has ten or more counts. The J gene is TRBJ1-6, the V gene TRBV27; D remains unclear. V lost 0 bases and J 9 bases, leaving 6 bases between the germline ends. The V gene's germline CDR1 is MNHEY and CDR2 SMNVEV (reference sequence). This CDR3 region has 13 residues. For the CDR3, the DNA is TGTGCCAGCAGTTTATCGAATTCTTCACCCCTCCACTTT. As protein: CASSLSNSSPLHF.

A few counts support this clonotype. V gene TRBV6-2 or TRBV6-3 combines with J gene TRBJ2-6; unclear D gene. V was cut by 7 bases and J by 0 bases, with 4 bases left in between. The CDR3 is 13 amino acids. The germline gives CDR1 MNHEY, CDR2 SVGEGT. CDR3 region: CASKRSGANVLTF. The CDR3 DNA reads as TGTGCCAGCAAGCGCTCTGGGGCCAACGTCCTGACTTTC.

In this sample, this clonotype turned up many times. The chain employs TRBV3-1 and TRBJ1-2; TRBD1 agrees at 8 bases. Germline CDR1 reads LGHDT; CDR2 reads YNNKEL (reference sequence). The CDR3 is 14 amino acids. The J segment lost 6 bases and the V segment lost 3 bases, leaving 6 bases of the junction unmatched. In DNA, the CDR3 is TGTGCCAGCAGCCACCTCACAGGGGGTAATGGCTACACCTTC. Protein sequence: CASSHLTGGNGYTF.

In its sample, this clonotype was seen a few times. This chain's CDR3 is CAWSGDAAGPQHF. The CDR3, as DNA: TGTGCCTGGAGCGGGGACGCGGCGGGGCCCCAGCATTTT. The V call is TRBV30, the J call TRBJ1-5, with D maybe TRBD1 (5 bases). From germline, CDR1 is GTSNPN and CDR2 SVGIG (reference sequence). V was trimmed by 3 bases and J by 9 bases, leaving 15 bases between them. This CDR3 is built from 13 residues.

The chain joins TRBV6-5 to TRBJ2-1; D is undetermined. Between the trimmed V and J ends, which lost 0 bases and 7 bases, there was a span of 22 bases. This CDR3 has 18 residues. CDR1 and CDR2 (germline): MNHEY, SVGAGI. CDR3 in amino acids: CASSYSKYAATYGNEQFF. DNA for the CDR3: TGTGCCAGCAGTTACTCGAAATATGCGGCTACCTATGGAAATGAGCAGTTCTTC.

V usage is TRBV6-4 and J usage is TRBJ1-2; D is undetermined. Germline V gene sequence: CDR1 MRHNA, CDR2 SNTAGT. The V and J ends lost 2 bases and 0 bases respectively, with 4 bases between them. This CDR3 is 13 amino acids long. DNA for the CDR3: TGTGCCAGCAGTGACAACGCTAACTATGGCTACACCTTC. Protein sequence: CASSDNANYGYTF.

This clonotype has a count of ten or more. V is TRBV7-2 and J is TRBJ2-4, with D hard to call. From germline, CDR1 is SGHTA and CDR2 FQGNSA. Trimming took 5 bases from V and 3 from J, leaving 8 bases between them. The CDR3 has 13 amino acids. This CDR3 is CASSPPGKNIQYF. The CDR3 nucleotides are TGTGCCAGCAGCCCCCCCGGCAAAAACATTCAGTACTTC.

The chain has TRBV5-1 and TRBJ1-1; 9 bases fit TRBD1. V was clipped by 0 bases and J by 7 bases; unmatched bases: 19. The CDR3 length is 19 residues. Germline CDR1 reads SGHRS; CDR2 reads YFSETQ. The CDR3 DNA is TGCGCCAGCAGCTTGGGGGTTATCAGTGCAGGGACAGGGAGGATTGAAGCTTTCTTT. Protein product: CASSLGVISAGTGRIEAFF.

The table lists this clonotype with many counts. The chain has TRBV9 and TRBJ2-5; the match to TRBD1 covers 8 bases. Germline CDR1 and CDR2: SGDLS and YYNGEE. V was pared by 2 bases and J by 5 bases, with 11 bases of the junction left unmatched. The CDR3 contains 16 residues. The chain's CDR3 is CASSVQGASESETQYF. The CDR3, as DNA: TGTGCCAGCAGCGTCCAGGGGGCTAGCGAGTCGGAGACCCAGTACTTC.

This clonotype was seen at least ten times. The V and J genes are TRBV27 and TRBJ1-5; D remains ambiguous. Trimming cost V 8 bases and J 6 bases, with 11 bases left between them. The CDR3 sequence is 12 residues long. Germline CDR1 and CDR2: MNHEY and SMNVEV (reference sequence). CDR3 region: CASASGSQPQHF. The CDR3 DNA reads TGTGCCAGCGCGTCGGGTTCTCAGCCCCAGCATTTT.

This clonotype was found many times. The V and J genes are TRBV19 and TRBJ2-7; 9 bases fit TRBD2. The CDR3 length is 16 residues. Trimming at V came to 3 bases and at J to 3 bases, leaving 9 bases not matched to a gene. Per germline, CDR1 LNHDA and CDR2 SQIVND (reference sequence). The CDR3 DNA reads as TGTGCCAGTAGTATTGGGGCTAGCGGGACTCTCTACGAGCAGTACTTC. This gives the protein CASSIGASGTLYEQYF.

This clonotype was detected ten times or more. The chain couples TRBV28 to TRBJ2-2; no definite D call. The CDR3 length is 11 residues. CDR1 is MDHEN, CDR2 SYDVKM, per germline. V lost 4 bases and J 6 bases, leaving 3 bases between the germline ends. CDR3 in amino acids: CASSSPGELFF. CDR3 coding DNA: TGTGCCAGCAGTTCCCCCGGGGAGCTGTTTTTT.

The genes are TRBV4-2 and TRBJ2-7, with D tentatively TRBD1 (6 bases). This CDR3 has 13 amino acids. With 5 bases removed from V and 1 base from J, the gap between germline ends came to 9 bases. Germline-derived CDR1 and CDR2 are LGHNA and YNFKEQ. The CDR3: CASSSGQSYEQYF. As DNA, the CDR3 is TGTGCCAGCAGCTCTGGACAGTCCTACGAGCAGTACTTC.

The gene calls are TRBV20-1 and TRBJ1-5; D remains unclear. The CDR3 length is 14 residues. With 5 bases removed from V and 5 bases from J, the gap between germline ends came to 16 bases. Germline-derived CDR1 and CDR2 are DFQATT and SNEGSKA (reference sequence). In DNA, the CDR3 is TGCAGTGCTTCGTCGCCGGGCTCGGATCAGCCCCAGCATTTT. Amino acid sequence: CSASSPGSDQPQHF.

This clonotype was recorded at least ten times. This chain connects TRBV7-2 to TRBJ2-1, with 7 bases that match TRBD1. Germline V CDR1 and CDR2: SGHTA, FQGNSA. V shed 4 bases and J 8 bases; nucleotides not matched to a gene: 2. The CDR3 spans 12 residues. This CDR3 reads CASSSTGDEQFF. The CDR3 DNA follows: TGTGCCAGCAGCTCCACAGGGGATGAGCAGTTCTTC.

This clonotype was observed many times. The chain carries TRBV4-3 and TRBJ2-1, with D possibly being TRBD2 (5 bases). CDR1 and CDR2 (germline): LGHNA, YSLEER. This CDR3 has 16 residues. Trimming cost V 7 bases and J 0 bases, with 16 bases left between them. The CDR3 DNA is TGCGCCAGCACCCCCACGGCGGGTAGCTCCTACAATGAGCAGTTCTTC. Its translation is CASTPTAGSSYNEQFF.

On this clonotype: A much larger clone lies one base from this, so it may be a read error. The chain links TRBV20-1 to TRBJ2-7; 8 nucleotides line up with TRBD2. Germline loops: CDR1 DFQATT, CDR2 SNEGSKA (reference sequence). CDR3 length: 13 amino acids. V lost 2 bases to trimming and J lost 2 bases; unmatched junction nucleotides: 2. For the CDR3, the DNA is TGCAGTGCTAGACCTAGCGGGCCCTACGAGCAGTACGTC. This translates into CSARPSGPYEQYV.

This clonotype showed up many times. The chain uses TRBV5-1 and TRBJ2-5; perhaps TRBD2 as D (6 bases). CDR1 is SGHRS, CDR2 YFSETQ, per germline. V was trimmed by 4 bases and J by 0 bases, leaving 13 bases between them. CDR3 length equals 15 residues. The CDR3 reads CASSTNRDYQETQYF. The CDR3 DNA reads TGCGCCAGCAGCACTAACCGGGACTACCAAGAGACCCAGTACTTC. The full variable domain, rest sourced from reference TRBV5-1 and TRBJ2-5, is KAGVTQTPRYLIKTRGQQVTLSCSPISGHRSVSWYQQTPGQGLQFLFEYFSETQRNKGNFPGRFSGRQFSNSRSEMNVSTLELGDSALYLCASSTNRDYQETQYFGPGTRLLVL.

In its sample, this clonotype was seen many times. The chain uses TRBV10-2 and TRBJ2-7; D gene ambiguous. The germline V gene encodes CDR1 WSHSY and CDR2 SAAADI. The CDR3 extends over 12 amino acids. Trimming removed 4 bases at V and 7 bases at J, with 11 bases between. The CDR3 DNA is TGCGCCAGCAGTGGTAGCTATGCTGAGCAGTACGTC. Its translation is CASSGSYAEQYV.

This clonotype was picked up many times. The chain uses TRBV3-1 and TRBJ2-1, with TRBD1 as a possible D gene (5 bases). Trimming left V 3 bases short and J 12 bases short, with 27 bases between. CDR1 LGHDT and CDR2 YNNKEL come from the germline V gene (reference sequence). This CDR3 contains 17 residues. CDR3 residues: CASSQGKGVYFISPQFF. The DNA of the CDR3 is TGTGCCAGCAGCCAGGGGAAAGGGGTTTACTTTATTAGCCCGCAGTTCTTC.

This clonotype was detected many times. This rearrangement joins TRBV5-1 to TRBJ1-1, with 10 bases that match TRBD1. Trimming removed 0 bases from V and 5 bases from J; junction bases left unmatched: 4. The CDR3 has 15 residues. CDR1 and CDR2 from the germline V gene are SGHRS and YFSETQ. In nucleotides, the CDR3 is TGCGCCAGCAGCTTGGTACCGGGACAGGGGACTGAAGCTTTCTTT. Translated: CASSLVPGQGTEAFF.

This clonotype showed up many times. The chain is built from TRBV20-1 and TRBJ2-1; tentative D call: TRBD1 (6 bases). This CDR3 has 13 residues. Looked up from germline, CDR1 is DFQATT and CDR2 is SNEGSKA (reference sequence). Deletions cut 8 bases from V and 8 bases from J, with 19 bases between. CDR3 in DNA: TGCAGTCCAGGGACCCTCACAGGGTATGAGCAGTTCTTC. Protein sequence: CSPGTLTGYEQFF.